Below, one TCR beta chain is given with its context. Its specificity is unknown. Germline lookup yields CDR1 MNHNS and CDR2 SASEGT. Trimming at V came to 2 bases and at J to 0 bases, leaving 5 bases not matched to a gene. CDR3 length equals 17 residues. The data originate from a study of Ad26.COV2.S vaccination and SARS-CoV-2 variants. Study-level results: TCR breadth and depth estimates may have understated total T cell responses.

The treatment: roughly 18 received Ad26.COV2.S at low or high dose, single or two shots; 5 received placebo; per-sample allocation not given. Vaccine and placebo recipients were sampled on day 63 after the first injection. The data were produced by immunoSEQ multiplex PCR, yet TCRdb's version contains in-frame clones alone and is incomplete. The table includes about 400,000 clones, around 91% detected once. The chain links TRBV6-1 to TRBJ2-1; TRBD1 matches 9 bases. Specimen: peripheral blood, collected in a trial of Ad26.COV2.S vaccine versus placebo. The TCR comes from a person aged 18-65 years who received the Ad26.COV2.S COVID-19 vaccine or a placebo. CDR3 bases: TGTGCCAGCAGTGAACGGGGACAGGGTGTCTCCTACAATGAGCAGTTCTTC. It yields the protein CASSERGQGVSYNEQFF.